This T cell receptor beta chain was captured in a study of T cells expressing NK-cell markers. Synthesis of TCR beta cDNA relied on 5'RACE template switching carrying UMIs. Reprocessing the 5' RACE reads, TCRdb reports a single entry for every CDR3 protein and omits DNA. The table for this sample gives roughly 380,000 distinct CDR3 sequences. CDR1 LNHDA and CDR2 SQIVND come from the germline V gene (reference sequence). The CDR3 totals 12 residues. The TCR sequence derives from a man aged 18 to 70 in good health. Sequenced: blood T cells: a sorted CD56 or NKG2C T cell subset, CD4+ or CD8+ T cells, or bulk PBMC T cells (not recorded which). The chain recombines TRBV19 with TRBJ2-5; no DNA is available, so the TRBD1 call from TCRdb remains unchecked. This chain's CDR3 is CATRDRKETQYF.